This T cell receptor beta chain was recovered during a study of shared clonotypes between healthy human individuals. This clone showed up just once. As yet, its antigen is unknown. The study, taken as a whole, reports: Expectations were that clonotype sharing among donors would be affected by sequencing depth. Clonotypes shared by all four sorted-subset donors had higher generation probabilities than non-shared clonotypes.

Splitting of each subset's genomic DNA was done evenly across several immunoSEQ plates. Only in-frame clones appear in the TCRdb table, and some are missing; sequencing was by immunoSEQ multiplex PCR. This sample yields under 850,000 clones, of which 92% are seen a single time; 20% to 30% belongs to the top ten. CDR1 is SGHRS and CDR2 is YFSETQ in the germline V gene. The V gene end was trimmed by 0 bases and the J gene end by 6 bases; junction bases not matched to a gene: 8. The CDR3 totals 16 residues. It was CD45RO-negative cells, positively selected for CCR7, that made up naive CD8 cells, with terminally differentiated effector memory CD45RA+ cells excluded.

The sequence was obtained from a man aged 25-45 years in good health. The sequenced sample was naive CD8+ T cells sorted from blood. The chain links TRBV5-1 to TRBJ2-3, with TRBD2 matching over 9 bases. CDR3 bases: TGCGCCAGCAGCTTGGAGATAGCGGGAGCTCGGGATACGCAGTATTTT. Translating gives CASSLEIAGARDTQYF.